The TCR beta chain under discussion was sequenced for a study of T cell repertoires in cytomegalovirus infection. Study-level background: CMV infection together with matching HLA type was indicated by public TCR beta signatures. General study results and limits: Dominating the ex vivo response were HLA-C-restricted CMV-specific TCR beta clonotypes.

V lost 0 bases to trimming and J lost 5 bases, with 13 bases between them. The CDR3 spans 15 residues. The germline CDR1 and CDR2 sequences are LGHDT and YNNKEL (reference sequence). Notes on this clonotype: The antigen is unknown.

TCRdb reprocessed the reads with MiXCR, giving one entry per CDR3 protein. The data hold hundreds of thousands of distinct CDR3 sequences, with approximately 22% observed a single time. This receptor was obtained from a human donor in good health (CMV status not recorded). Some clones in this sample may be carry-over from other donors' samples. The sequencing sample was made of CD8+ T cells from PBMCs. The chain joins TRBV3-1 to TRBJ1-1; D may be TRBD1 (5 bases). This CDR3 reads CASSQEKGMWTEAFF. The DNA of the CDR3 is TGTGCCAGCAGCCAAGAAAAGGGGATGTGGACTGAAGCTTTCTTT.